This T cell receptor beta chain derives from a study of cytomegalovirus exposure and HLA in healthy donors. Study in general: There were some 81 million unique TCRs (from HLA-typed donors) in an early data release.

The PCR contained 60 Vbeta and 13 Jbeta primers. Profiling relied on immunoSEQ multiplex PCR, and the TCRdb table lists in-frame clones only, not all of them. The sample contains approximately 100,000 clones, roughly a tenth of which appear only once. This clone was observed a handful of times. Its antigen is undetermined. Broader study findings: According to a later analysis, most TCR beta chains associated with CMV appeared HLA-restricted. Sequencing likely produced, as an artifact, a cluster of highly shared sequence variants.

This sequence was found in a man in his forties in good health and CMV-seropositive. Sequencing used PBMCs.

The CDR3 coding sequence is TGTGCTAGTGCCCGAGGGACCGGGGAGCTGTTTTTT. As protein: CASARGTGELFF. This chain uses TRBV12-5 with TRBJ2-2; possibly TRBD2 for D (5 bases). The CDR3 contains 12 residues. V lost 7 bases, J lost 5 bases, and 8 bases lay in between. The germline gives CDR1 LGHNT, CDR2 FRNRAP.